This T cell receptor beta chain was obtained from a study of beta chain features in type 1 diabetes. What was sequenced were expressed TCRB transcripts, since all of the isolated RNA had been reverse transcribed. Using immunoSEQ multiplex PCR, the repertoire was profiled, and TCRdb retains in-frame clones only, with some absent. In the table there are 130,000 to 150,000 clones, roughly 10% of which are singletons. Germline V lookup: CDR1 SGHRS, CDR2 YFSETQ. Trimming removed 1 base from V and 0 bases from J, with 19 bases in between. This CDR3 region has 18 residues. The material sequenced was naive CD4+ T cells from blood. The rearrangement joins TRBV5-1 to TRBJ1-1; perhaps TRBD1 as D (6 bases). This receptor was taken from a man aged 18 to 30 in good health. As DNA, the CDR3 is TGCGCCAGCAGCTTGATGAGGGGGTCGGGGTTAATGAACACTGAAGCTTTCTTT. Translated, it gives CASSLMRGSGLMNTEAFF.